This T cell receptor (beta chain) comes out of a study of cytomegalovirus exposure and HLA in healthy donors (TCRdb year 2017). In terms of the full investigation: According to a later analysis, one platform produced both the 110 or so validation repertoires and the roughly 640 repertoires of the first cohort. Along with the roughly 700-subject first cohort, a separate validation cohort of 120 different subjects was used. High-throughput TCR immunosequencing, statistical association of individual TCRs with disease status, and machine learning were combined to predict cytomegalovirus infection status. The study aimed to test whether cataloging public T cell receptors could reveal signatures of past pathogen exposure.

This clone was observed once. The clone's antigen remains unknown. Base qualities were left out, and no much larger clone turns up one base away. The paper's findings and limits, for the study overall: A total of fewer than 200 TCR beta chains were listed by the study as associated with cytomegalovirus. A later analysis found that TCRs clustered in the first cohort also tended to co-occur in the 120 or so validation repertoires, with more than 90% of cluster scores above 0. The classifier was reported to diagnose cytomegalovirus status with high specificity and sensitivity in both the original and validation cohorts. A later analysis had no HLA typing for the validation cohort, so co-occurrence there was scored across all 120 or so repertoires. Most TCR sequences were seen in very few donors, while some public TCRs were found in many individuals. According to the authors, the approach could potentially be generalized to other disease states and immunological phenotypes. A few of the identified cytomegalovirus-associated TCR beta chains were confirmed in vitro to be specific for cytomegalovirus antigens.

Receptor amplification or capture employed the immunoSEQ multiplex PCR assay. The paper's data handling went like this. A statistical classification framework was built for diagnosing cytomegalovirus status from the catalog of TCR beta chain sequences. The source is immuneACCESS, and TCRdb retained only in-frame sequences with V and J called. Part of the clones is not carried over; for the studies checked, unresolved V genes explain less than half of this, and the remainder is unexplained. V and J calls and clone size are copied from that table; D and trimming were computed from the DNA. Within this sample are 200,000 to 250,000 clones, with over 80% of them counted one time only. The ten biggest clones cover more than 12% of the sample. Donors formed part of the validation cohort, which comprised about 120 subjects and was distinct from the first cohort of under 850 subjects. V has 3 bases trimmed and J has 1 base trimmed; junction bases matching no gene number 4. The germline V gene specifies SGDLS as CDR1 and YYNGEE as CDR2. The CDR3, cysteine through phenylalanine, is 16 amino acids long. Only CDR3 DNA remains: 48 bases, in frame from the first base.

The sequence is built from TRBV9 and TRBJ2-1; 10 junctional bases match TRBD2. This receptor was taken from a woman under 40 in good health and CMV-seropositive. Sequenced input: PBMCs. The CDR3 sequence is CASSALAGGSYNEQFF. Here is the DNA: TGTGCCAGCAGCGCCTTAGCGGGAGGTTCCTACAATGAGCAGTTCTTC.